This T cell receptor (beta chain) originates from a study of T cell clones after liver transplantation. Study overall: TCRbeta sequencing after a pre-transplant mixed lymphocyte reaction identified graft-donor-reactive clones, later tracked in post-transplant blood. Third-party-reactive TCRbeta sequences from pre-transplant mixed lymphocyte reactions served as antigen-independent comparators. At least one year of complete immunosuppression withdrawal without enzymes over twice normal defined tolerance. HCV positivity affected three of eight recipients; the rest lacked autoimmune or viral indications.

CDR3 length equals 16 residues. Germline V gives CDR1 SGHTA, CDR2 FQGTGA. With V trimmed by 0 bases and J by 4 bases, 4 bases remained unmatched. Only one count was recorded for this clone. The repertoire was sequenced with immunoSEQ multiplex PCR; TCRdb's copy has only in-frame clones and lacks some. This table holds about 120,000 clones, 90% found once. V and J are TRBV7-3 and TRBJ2-1; 9 nucleotides match TRBD1. This receptor was obtained from a human patient who received a liver transplant. These T cells may partly come from the graft donor. The input for sequencing was CD4+ T cells from blood, taken 12 months after liver transplant. The CDR3 coding sequence is TGTGCCAGCAGCTTAACCTCTGGACAGGGGTACAATGAGCAGTTCTTC. Translated: CASSLTSGQGYNEQFF.